A selection of T cell receptor beta chains follows, all from one sample in a study of patients and donors after allogeneic stem cell transplantation. TCRdb independently ran MiXCR on the RT-PCR reads; one entry per CDR3 protein. The sample shows about 70,000 distinct CDR3 sequences, 26% of them seen only once. The specimen was blood, either unsorted or a sorted T cell fraction (not recorded which). Receptor source: a human donor who was either an allogeneic HSCT recipient or a stem cell or donor lymphocyte infusion donor (not recorded which). It is not recorded whose cells these are; they may come from a transplant donor. Both conserved end residues are part of each CDR3. A D gene is named only where the DNA matches it firmly. Not all rows give a size; the values are once, few, many and, for expanded clones, a class.

d_call	j_call	clone_size	v_call	cdr3_nt	cdr3_aa
TRBD1	TRBJ1-2	few	TRBV18	TGTGCCAGCTCCACAGGGGTAGGCTATGGCTACACCTTC	CASSTGVGYGYTF
.	TRBJ2-1	.	TRBV6-2/TRBV6-3	TGTGCCAGCAGTTACCCCCACAGGGATACCTACAATGAGCAGTTCTTC	CASSYPHRDTYNEQFF
.	TRBJ2-7	.	TRBV5-1	TGCGCCAGCAGCTTAAACGAACTGAACGAGCAGTACTTC	CASSLNELNEQYF
.	TRBJ1-2	.	TRBV7-2	TGTGCCAGCAGCTTATTCGGGCCAGCCAGCTATGGCTACACCTTC	CASSLFGPASYGYTF
TRBD1	TRBJ2-7	.	TRBV20-1	TGCAGTGCTAGAGCCAAGACAGGGGCCTACGAGCAGTACTTC	CSARAKTGAYEQYF
.	TRBJ2-7	.	TRBV29-1	TGCAGCGTTGTGGGCCGGAACGAGCAGTACTTC	CSVVGRNEQYF
.	TRBJ1-2	.	TRBV5-5	TGTGCCAGCAGCCTTGGGGCTTTCTCCTATGGCTACACCTTC	CASSLGAFSYGYTF
TRBD2	TRBJ2-1	few	TRBV12-3/TRBV12-4	TGTGCCAGCAGTTTCGAAGCGGGGTACAATGAGCAGTTCTTC	CASSFEAGYNEQFF
TRBD2	TRBJ2-1	.	TRBV5-1	TGCGCCAGCAGCCTTCCTCTAAGCGGGGGGGCTGATGAGCAGTTCTTC	CASSLPLSGGADEQFF
.	TRBJ1-2	.	TRBV12-3/TRBV12-4	TGTGCCAGCAGACAAAGGGCAGGGCCTGGCTACACCTTC	CASRQRAGPGYTF
.	TRBJ1-1	few	TRBV4-2	TGTGCCAGCACCCCCGGAGAGGGTAGGAGCTCTGAAGCTTTCTTT	CASTPGEGRSSEAFF
.	TRBJ2-5	few	TRBV11-2	TGTGCCAGCAGCCATACGGAGACCCAGTACTTC	CASSHTETQYF
.	TRBJ1-3	.	TRBV20-1	TGCAGTGCTCATTCACGGGGGGCATCGGGAAACACCATATATTTT	CSAHSRGASGNTIYF
.	TRBJ1-2	.	TRBV12-5	TGTGCTAGTGGTCCCTTGACCGGTAGGAGACTGGGCGATCGGGCTAACTATGGCTACACCTTC	CASGPLTGRRLGDRANYGYTF
TRBD2	TRBJ2-1	few	TRBV6-5	TGTGCCAGCAGTTATGGCCTAGCGGTCCTTAGGAATGAGCAGTTCTTC	CASSYGLAVLRNEQFF
TRBD1	TRBJ2-3	many	TRBV18	TGTGCCAGCTCAGAAGGGACAGGAAGCACAGATACGCAGTATTTT	CASSEGTGSTDTQYF
.	TRBJ2-3	few	TRBV7-3	TGTGCCAGCAGCTCGTCCTCGAGTTCGGATACGCAGTATTTT	CASSSSSSSDTQYF
TRBD1	TRBJ2-6	few	TRBV7-3	TGTGCCAGCAGCAGGACAGGGAACGCTGGGGCCAACGTCCTGACTTTC	CASSRTGNAGANVLTF